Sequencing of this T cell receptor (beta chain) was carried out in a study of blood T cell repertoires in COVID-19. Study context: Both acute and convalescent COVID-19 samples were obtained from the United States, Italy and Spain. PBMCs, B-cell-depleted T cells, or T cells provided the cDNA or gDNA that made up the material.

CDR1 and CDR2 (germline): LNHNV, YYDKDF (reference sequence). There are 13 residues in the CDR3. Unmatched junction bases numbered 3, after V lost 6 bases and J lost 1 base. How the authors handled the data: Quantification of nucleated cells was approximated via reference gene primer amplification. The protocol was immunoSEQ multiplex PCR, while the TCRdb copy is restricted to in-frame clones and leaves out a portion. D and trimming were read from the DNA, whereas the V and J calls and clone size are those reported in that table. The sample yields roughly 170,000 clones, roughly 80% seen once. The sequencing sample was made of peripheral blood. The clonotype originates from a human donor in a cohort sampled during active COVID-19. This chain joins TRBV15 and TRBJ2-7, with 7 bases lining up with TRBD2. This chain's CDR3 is CATRSGLSYEQYF. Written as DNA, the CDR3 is TGTGCCACCAGATCGGGACTATCCTACGAGCAGTACTTC.